This T cell receptor beta chain was documented in a study of T cell changes during pregnancy in multiple sclerosis. J gave up 5 bases and V 4 bases, and 3 bases lay outside the gene matches. CDR1 and CDR2 from the germline V gene are LNHDA and SQIVND (reference sequence). The length of the CDR3 is 13 residues. Sequencing was performed with immunoSEQ multiplex PCR; in TCRdb, only in-frame clones are kept and a portion is missing. The repertoire includes tens of thousands of clones, approximately 92% of them detected once, and 1.2% to 1.5% sits in the top ten. This sample comprised peripheral blood, obtained in the third trimester of pregnancy. The receptor's source is a female donor in good health, enrolled as a control in a pregnancy study. V and J are TRBV19 and TRBJ1-1; 8 bases fit TRBD1. CDR3 sequence (DNA): TGTGCCAGTAGTAGACAGGGGATTACTGAAGCTTTCTTT. The encoded protein is CASSRQGITEAFF.